This T cell receptor (beta chain) was found in a study of blood T cell repertoires in COVID-19. Study as a whole: There were acute and convalescent COVID-19 samples, and they came from the United States, Italy and Spain. Nucleic acid was either cDNA or gDNA, and it came from T cells, B-cell-depleted T cells, or PBMCs.

Germline V gene sequence: CDR1 SGHRS, CDR2 YFSETQ. The CDR3 loop spans 15 amino acids. V shed 0 bases and J shed 0 bases, with 10 bases lying between them. In the original analysis: For nucleated cells, counts were estimated from reference gene primer amplification. Some clones are missing from TCRdb's copy, which holds only in-frame ones; the method was immunoSEQ multiplex PCR. V, J and clone size are those of that table, while D and trimming were read from the DNA. The profile shows more than 140,000 clones, around four fifths of them singletons. This receptor was obtained from a human donor in a cohort sampled during active COVID-19. The sequenced sample consisted of peripheral blood. The chain recombines TRBV5-1 with TRBJ2-7; D might be TRBD2 (6 bases). CDR3 DNA: TGCGCCAGCAGCTTGGCCGGGGGTTACTCCTACGAGCAGTACTTC. It encodes CASSLAGGYSYEQYF.